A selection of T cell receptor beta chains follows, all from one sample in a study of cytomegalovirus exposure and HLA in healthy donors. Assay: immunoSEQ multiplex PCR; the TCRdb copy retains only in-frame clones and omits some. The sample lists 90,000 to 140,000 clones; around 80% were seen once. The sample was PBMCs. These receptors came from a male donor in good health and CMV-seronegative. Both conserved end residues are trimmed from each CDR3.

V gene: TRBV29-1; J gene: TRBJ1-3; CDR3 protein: SVEAHPGGLTGNTIY
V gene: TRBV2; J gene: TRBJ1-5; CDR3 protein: ASSDDRASNQPQH
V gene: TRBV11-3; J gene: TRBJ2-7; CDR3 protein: ASSWDRALEQY
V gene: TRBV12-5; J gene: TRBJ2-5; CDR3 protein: ASGFTGGRETQY
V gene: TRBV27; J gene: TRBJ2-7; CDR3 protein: ASSTSGRRGLEQY
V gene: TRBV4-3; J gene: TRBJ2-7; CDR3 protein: ASSRTLPAGGPYEQY
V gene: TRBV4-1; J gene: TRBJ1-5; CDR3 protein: ASSQEGTAYQPQH
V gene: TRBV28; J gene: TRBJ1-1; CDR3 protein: ASSLDRAGTEAF
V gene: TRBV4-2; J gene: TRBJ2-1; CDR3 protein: ASSQDLGGSNNEQF
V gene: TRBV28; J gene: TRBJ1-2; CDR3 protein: ASTLGGPSTNYGYT
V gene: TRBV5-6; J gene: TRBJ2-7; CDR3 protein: ASSLAGGGSYEQY
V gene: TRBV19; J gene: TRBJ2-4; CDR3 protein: ASSNTGGYIQY
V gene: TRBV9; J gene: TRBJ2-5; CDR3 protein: ASSGGLAGGRETQY
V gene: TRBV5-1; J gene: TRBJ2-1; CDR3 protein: AIREAAKYNEQF